This TCR beta chain was observed in a study of blood T cell repertoires in COVID-19 (dated by TCRdb to the early 2020s). Regarding the study in general: Collaborator samples came from the United States, Italy and Spain and covered acute and convalescent phases of COVID-19. The prospective study material was composed of cDNA or gDNA derived from T cells, B-cell-depleted T cells, or PBMCs. The dataset comprised deeply sampled blood TCRbeta repertoires from subjects exposed to, actively infected with, or recovered from COVID-19. A freely available public database, intended as a resource for researchers studying the immune response to SARS-CoV-2, is where the repertoires were released. Samples came from the ongoing ImmuneRACE study (first 160 participants) plus 1,254 subjects from 6 global collaborators. The sample metadata nearly always contained a de-identified subject ID, COVID-19 status, age in years and sex. HLA class I and class II types, where available, came from metadata supplied by the sample provider rather than from assay-based typing. The paper's findings and limits, for the study overall: How much clinical and demographic metadata was included differed by source and by participant, and the metadata was provided uncurated.

The CDR3 sequence holds 12 residues, the cysteine and phenylalanine included. CDR3 DNA is the only sequence kept; it has 36 bases, read in frame from the first base. For CDR1 and CDR2, the germline V gene lists SNHLY and FYNNEI. V trim: 5 bases; J trim: 4 bases; unmatched bases: 2. The collaborating institutions used their own protocols to collect whole blood in K2EDTA tubes. For TCRbeta analysis, collaborators shipped samples as frozen whole blood, isolated PBMCs, or DNA extracted from either of those sample types. About this clone itself: Its recognized antigen is unknown. Base quality data are lacking; no much larger clone is found one base away.

The immunoSEQ Assay, a bias-controlled multiplex PCR, was used to amplify TCRbeta CDR3 regions from genomic DNA. As for the original processing: The number of nucleated cells in each sample was estimated by amplification of reference gene primers within the assay. To quantify the absolute abundance of each unique TCRbeta CDR3 rearrangement, sequence reads were collapsed and filtered. Productive Simpson clonality was computed per sample as the square root of Simpson's diversity index over productive rearrangements. TCRdb holds this immuneACCESS table with in-frame rearrangements only. Some clones are missing; in checked studies, unresolved V genes explain under half, and the rest has no known cause. That table furnishes V, J and clone size, whereas the DNA furnished D and trimming. The sample table lists about 90,000 clones, 81% of them with a count of one. The top ten clones comprise less than 15% of the sample.

The chain links TRBV2 with TRBJ2-7, with TRBD1 identical over 7 junction bases. The sequence derives from a human donor in a cohort sampled during active COVID-19. The sequenced sample consisted of peripheral blood. The CDR3 corresponds to CASSKQGYEQYF. The nucleotide sequence reads as follows: TGTGCCAGCAGTAAACAGGGGTACGAGCAGTACTTC.